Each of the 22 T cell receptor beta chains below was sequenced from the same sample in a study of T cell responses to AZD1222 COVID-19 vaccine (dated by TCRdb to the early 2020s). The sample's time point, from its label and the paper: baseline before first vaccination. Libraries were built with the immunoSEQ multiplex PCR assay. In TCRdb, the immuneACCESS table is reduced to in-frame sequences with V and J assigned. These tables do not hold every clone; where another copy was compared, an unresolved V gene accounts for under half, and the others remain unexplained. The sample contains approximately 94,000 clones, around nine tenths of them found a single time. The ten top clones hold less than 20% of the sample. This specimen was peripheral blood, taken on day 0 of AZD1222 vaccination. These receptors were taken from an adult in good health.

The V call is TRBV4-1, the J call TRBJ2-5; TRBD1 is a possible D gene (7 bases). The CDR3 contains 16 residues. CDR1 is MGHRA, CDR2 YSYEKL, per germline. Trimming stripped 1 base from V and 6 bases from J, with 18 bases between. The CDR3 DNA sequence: TGCGCCAGCAGCCAAGGGGAGGACAGGAAAAGGAAGACCCAGTACTTC. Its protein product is CASSQGEDRKRKTQYF.

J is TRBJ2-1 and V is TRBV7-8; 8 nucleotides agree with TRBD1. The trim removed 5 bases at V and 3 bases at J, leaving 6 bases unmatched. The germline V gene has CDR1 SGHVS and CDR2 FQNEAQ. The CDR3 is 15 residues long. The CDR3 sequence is CASSKRQGIYNEQFF. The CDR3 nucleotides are TGTGCCAGCAGCAAAAGACAGGGGATCTACAATGAGCAGTTCTTC.

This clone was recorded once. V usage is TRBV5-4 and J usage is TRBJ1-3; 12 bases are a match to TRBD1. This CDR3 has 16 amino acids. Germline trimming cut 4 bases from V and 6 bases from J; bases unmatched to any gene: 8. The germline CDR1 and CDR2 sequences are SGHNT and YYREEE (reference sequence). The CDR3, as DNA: TGTGCCAGCAGCCAAGGGACAGGGGGCGGTTTAAACACCATATATTTT. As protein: CASSQGTGGGLNTIYF.

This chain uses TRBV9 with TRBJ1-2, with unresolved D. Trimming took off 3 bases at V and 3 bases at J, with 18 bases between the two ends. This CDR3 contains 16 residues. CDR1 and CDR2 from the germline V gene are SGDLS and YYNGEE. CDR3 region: CASSGPVERLHYGYTF. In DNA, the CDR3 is TGTGCCAGCAGCGGTCCAGTCGAGCGACTTCACTATGGCTACACCTTC.

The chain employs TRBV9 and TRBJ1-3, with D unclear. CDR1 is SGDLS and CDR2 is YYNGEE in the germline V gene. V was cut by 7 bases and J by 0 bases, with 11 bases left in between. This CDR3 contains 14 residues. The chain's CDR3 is CASGYRDSGNTIYF. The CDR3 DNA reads TGTGCCAGCGGATACAGAGACTCTGGAAACACCATATATTTT.

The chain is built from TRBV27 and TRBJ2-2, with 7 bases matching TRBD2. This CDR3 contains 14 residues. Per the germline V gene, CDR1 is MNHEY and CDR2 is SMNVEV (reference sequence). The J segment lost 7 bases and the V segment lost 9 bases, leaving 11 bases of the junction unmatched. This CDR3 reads CASTTAGKVGELFF. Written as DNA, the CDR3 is TGTGCCAGTACTACAGCGGGGAAGGTCGGGGAGCTGTTTTTT.

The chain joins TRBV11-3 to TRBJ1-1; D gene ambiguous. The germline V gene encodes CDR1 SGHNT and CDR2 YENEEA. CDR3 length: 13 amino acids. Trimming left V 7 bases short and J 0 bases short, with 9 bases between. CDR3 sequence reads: CASTSELNTEAFF. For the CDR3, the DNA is TGTGCCAGCACATCGGAACTGAACACTGAAGCTTTCTTT.

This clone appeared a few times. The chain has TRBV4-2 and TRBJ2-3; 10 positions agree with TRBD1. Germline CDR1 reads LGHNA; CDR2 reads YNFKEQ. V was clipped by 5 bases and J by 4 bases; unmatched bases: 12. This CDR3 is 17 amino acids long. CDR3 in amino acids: CASSGQGESLAADTQYF. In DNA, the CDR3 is TGTGCCAGCAGCGGACAGGGGGAGTCGCTAGCCGCAGATACGCAGTATTTT.

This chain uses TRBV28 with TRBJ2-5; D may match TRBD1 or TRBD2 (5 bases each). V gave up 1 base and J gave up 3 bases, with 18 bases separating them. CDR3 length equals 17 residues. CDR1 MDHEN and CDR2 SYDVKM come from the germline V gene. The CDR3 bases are TGTGCCAGCAGTTTATTAATATTGGGACCAACAAAAGAGACCCAGTACTTC. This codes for CASSLLILGPTKETQYF.

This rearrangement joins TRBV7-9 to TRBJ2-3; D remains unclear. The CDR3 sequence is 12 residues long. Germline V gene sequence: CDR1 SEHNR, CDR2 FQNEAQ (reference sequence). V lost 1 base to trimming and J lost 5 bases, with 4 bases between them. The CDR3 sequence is CASSLGLDTQYF. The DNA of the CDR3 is TGTGCCAGCAGCTTAGGGCTAGATACGCAGTATTTT.

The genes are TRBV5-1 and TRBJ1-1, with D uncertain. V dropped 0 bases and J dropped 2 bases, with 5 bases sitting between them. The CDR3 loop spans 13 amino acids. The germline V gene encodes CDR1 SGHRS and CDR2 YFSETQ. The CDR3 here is CASSLAVNTEAFF. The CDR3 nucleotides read TGCGCCAGCAGCTTGGCCGTAAACACTGAAGCTTTCTTT. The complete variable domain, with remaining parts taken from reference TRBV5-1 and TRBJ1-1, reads KAGVTQTPRYLIKTRGQQVTLSCSPISGHRSVSWYQQTPGQGLQFLFEYFSETQRNKGNFPGRFSGRQFSNSRSEMNVSTLELGDSALYLCASSLAVNTEAFFGQGTRLTVV.

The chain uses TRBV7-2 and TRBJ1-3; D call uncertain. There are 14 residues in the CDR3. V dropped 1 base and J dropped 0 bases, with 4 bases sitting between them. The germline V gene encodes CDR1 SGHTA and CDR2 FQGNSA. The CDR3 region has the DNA TGTGCCAGCAGCTTAGATCCCTCTGGAAACACCATATATTTT. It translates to CASSLDPSGNTIYF.

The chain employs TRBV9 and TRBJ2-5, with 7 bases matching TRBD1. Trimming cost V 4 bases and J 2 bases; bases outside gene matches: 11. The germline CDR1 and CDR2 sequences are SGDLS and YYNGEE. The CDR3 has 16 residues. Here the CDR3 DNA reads TGTGCCAGCAGCAACCTGCAGGGGGACAATCAAGAGACCCAGTACTTC. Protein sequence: CASSNLQGDNQETQYF.

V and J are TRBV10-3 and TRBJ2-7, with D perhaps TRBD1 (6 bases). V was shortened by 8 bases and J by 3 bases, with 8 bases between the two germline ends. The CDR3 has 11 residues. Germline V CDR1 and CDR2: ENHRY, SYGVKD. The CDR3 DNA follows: TGTGCCATCCAACAGGGCTACGAGCAGTACTTC. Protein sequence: CAIQQGYEQYF.

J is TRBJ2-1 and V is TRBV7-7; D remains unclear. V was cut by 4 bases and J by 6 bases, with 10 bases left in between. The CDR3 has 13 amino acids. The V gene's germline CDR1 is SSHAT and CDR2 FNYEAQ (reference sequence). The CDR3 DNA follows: TGTGCCAGCAGCTCAAGCTTTGGCAATGAGCAGTTCTTC. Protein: CASSSSFGNEQFF.

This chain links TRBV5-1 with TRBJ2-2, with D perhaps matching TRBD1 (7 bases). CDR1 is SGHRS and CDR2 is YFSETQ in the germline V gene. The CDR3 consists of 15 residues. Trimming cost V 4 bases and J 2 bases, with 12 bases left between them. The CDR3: CASSAGQPNTGELFF. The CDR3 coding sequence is TGCGCCAGCAGCGCGGGACAGCCAAACACCGGGGAGCTGTTTTTT.

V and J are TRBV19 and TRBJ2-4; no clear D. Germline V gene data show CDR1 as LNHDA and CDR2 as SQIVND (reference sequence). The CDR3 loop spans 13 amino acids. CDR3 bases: TGTGCTTCAAAGACTGCCCCGGGAAACATTCAGTACTTC. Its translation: CASKTAPGNIQYF.

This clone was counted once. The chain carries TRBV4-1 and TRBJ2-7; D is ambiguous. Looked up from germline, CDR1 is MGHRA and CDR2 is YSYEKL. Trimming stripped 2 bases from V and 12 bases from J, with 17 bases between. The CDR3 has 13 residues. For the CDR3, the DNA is TGCGCCAGCAGCCAAATAGGCGGCCAAAGCCGGTACTTC. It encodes CASSQIGGQSRYF.

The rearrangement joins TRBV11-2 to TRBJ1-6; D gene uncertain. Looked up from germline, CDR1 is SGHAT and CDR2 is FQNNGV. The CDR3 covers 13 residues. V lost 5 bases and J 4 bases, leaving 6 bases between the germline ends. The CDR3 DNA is TGTGCCAGCAGCAGAGAGTATAATTCACCCCTCCACTTT. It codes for CASSREYNSPLHF.

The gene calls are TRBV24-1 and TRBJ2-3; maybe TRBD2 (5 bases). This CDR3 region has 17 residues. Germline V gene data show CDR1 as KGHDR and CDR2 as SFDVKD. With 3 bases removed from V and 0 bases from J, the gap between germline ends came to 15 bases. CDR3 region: CATSDPLAGRSTDTQYF. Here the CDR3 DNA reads TGTGCCACCAGTGATCCACTGGCGGGCCGTAGCACAGATACGCAGTATTTT.

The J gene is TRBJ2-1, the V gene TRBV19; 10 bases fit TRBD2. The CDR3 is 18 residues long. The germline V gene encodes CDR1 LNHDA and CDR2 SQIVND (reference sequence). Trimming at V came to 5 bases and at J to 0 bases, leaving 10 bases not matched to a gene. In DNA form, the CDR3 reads TGTGCCAGTAGTCTCTCCCCATGGACTAGCGGCTCCTACAATGAGCAGTTCTTC. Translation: CASSLSPWTSGSYNEQFF.

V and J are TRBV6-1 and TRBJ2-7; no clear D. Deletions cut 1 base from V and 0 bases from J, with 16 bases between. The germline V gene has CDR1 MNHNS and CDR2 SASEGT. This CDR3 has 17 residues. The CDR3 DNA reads TGTGCCAGCAGTGAAGTTAGGAGTGCCCTGGCCTCCTACGAGCAGTACTTC. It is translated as CASSEVRSALASYEQYF.